These 29 T cell receptor beta chains came from one sample sequenced in a study of blood T cell repertoires in COVID-19. The protocol was immunoSEQ multiplex PCR, while the TCRdb copy is restricted to in-frame clones and leaves out a portion. The data contain 110,000 to 150,000 clones, 80% to 90% of them singletons. Sequenced material: peripheral blood. The receptors derive from a woman between 45 and 65 years old with acute or convalescent COVID-19.

This chain joins TRBV7-2 and TRBJ2-5; D is possibly TRBD1 (6 bases). The CDR3 runs 12 residues. Germline V gene sequence: CDR1 SGHTA, CDR2 FQGNSA. V was cut by 5 bases and J by 7 bases, with 11 bases left in between. The CDR3 sequence: CASSLMTGTQYF. CDR3 DNA: TGTGCCAGCAGCCTGATGACAGGGACCCAGTACTTC. The whole variable domain, filled in from reference TRBV7-2 and TRBJ2-5, reads GAGVSQSPSNKVTEKGKDVELRCDPISGHTALYWYRQSLGQGLEFLIYFQGNSAPDKSGLPSDRFSAERTGGSVSTLTIQRTQQEDSAVYLCASSLMTGTQYFGPGTRLLVL.

The gene calls are TRBV6-6 and TRBJ1-5, with TRBD1 identical over 7 bases. The CDR3 is made up of 15 amino acids. The ends lost 11 bases at V and 9 bases at J; junction bases unmatched: 19. The germline gives CDR1 MNHNY, CDR2 SVGAGI (reference sequence). CDR3 DNA: TGTGCCCGACAAAAAGGGGGCGCCGGTCTGGGGCCCCAGCATTTT. Translating it yields CARQKGGAGLGPQHF.

V is TRBV4-1 and J is TRBJ1-5, with no clear D. From germline, CDR1 is MGHRA and CDR2 YSYEKL. V dropped 4 bases and J dropped 1 base, with 11 bases sitting between them. The CDR3 totals 15 residues. The CDR3 loop reads CASSPEGLSNQPQHF. The CDR3 coding sequence is TGCGCCAGCAGCCCGGAGGGTTTAAGCAATCAGCCCCAGCATTTT.

The chain links TRBV5-1 to TRBJ1-6, with D uncertain. CDR3 length: 13 residues. Germline CDR1 is SGHRS and CDR2 is YFSETQ. V was clipped by 6 bases and J by 7 bases, with 11 bases between them. CDR3 in amino acids: CASTQTTNSPLHF. CDR3 bases: TGCGCCAGCACCCAAACTACCAATTCACCCCTCCACTTT.

The chain is built from TRBV6-5 and TRBJ2-7; 7 bases match TRBD1. There are 15 residues in the CDR3. V gave up 7 bases and J gave up 0 bases; unmatched junction bases: 9. The V gene's germline CDR1 is MNHEY and CDR2 SVGAGI. The CDR3 DNA sequence: TGTGCCAGCATTAGGGGGCAGGGCCTCTCCTACGAGCAGTACTTC. It encodes CASIRGQGLSYEQYF.

The CDR3 sequence is CATSRGTDTQYF. CDR3 coding DNA: TGTGCCACCAGCCGGGGGACGGATACGCAGTATTTT. V and J are TRBV15 and TRBJ2-3; D possibly corresponds to TRBD2 (6 bases). CDR1 and CDR2 from the germline V gene are LNHNV and YYDKDF (reference sequence). Trimming pared 5 bases from V and 6 bases from J, leaving 9 bases between. CDR3 length equals 12 residues.

The rearrangement joins TRBV28 to TRBJ2-5; the D gene is possibly TRBD1 (5 bases). Germline-derived CDR1 and CDR2 are MDHEN and SYDVKM. V lost 2 bases to trimming and J lost 2 bases, with 6 bases between them. CDR3 length: 13 amino acids. CDR3 amino acids: CASSLRGQETQYF. CDR3 coding DNA: TGTGCCAGCAGTTTAAGGGGACAAGAGACCCAGTACTTC.

The V gene is TRBV12-3 or TRBV12-4, the J gene TRBJ2-5; D may be TRBD1 (6 bases). This CDR3 is 13 amino acids long. V lost 5 bases and J 2 bases, leaving 9 bases between the germline ends. The CDR3 sequence is CASSPGVQETQYF. In DNA form, the CDR3 reads TGTGCCAGCAGTCCAGGGGTGCAAGAGACCCAGTACTTC.

This CDR3 reads CAISDAQGFEKLFF. The CDR3 bases are TGTGCCATCAGTGATGCCCAGGGGTTTGAAAAACTGTTTTTT. The V call is TRBV10-3, the J call TRBJ1-4, with D possibly matching TRBD1 (6 bases). CDR3 length equals 14 residues. V was clipped by 3 bases and J by 7 bases, with 12 bases between them. Germline CDR1 reads ENHRY; CDR2 reads SYGVKD.

In the case of this clone: This specimen includes other DNA sequences encoding the same CDR3. The chain joins TRBV9 to TRBJ2-1; D might be TRBD2 (5 bases). The germline V gene has CDR1 SGDLS and CDR2 YYNGEE. The ends were cut back, 3 bases at V and 0 bases at J, with 10 bases in the middle. The CDR3 extends over 15 amino acids. CDR3 coding DNA: TGTGCCAGCAGCGCCGGACTGGGCTCCTACAATGAGCAGTTCTTC. It is translated as CASSAGLGSYNEQFF.

The chain uses TRBV12-3 or TRBV12-4 and TRBJ2-1; a possible D gene is TRBD1 (6 bases). This CDR3 region has 11 residues. Trimming took 5 bases from V and 13 from J, leaving 12 bases between them. The chain's CDR3 is CASSPRDIQFF. As DNA, the CDR3 is TGTGCCAGCAGTCCCCGGGACATTCAGTTCTTC.

The chain has TRBV5-1 and TRBJ2-7; TRBD2 matches 7 bases. The CDR3 spans 14 residues. V lost 0 bases to trimming and J lost 1 base; unmatched junction nucleotides: 1. Germline V CDR1 and CDR2: SGHRS, YFSETQ. The DNA of the CDR3 is TGCGCCAGCAGCTTGGTGCGGGGGTCCTACGAGCAGTACTTC. Protein product: CASSLVRGSYEQYF.

J is TRBJ1-1 and V is TRBV20-1; perhaps TRBD1 as D (5 bases). Germline CDR1 and CDR2: DFQATT and SNEGSKA (reference sequence). The CDR3 is made up of 11 amino acids. Trimming left V 3 bases short and J 11 bases short, with 13 bases between. The CDR3 is CSAREGRRAFF. The CDR3 coding sequence is TGCAGTGCTAGGGAGGGACGTCGGGCTTTCTTT.

In its sample, this clone was seen once. This rearrangement joins TRBV7-3 to TRBJ1-2, with 12 bases that match TRBD1. V dropped 8 bases and J dropped 6; count of bases not matched to a gene: 7. This CDR3 spans 14 amino acids. Germline loops: CDR1 SGHTA, CDR2 FQGTGA. The CDR3 DNA reads TGTGCCAGCTCCGTTGGGACAGGGGGCGATGGCTACACCTTC. Translating gives CASSVGTGGDGYTF.

The rearrangement links TRBV7-8 to TRBJ1-1, with 9 nucleotides matching TRBD1. CDR1 is SGHVS, CDR2 FQNEAQ, per germline. V lost 2 bases to trimming and J lost 5 bases; unmatched junction nucleotides: 15. CDR3 length: 18 residues. As DNA, the CDR3 is TGTGCCAGCAGCTTATGGAGGACAGGGGCAGGGACTAGGACTGAAGCTTTCTTT. Translated: CASSLWRTGAGTRTEAFF.

CDR3 residues: CASSGEPLSNQPQHF. The CDR3 region has the DNA TGTGCCAGCAGTGGAGAGCCGCTTAGCAATCAGCCCCAGCATTTT. The rearrangement uses TRBV2 and TRBJ1-5; no reliable D call. Germline assignment: CDR1 SNHLY and CDR2 FYNNEI. The CDR3 length is 15 residues. Trimming took 4 bases from V and 0 from J, leaving 10 bases between them.

The chain is built from TRBV5-1 and TRBJ1-1; 8 bases align to TRBD1. Per germline, CDR1 SGHRS and CDR2 YFSETQ. This CDR3 spans 15 amino acids. The ends lost 4 bases at V and 9 bases at J; junction bases unmatched: 14. The CDR3 loop reads CASSPRDRRPTKAFF. In DNA form, the CDR3 reads TGCGCCAGCAGCCCGAGGGACAGGCGACCAACCAAAGCTTTCTTT. Complete variable domain (other parts from reference TRBV5-1 and TRBJ1-1): KAGVTQTPRYLIKTRGQQVTLSCSPISGHRSVSWYQQTPGQGLQFLFEYFSETQRNKGNFPGRFSGRQFSNSRSEMNVSTLELGDSALYLCASSPRDRRPTKAFFGQGTRLTVV.

V usage is TRBV24-1 and J usage is TRBJ1-1, with 9 bases that match TRBD1. The CDR3 length is 14 residues. J lost 11 bases, V lost 3 bases, and 9 bases had no gene match. Germline CDR1 is KGHDR and CDR2 is SFDVKD. CDR3 amino acids: CATSDPFGTGRAFF. Here the CDR3 DNA reads TGTGCCACCAGTGATCCTTTCGGGACAGGGCGTGCTTTCTTT.

CDR3 amino acids: CASSYGPYGYTF. The CDR3, as DNA: TGTGCCAGCAGTTACGGCCCCTATGGCTACACCTTC. The chain is built from TRBV6-5 and TRBJ1-2; D gene unclear. CDR3 length: 12 residues. Germline CDR1 MNHEY, CDR2 SVGAGI. V lost 2 bases, J lost 4 bases, and 5 bases lay in between.

Of note for this clone: One end of the junction fails to match germline, which may point to a read error. The chain has TRBV7-7 and TRBJ2-5; 8 bases line up with TRBD1. Germline-derived CDR1 and CDR2 are SSHAT and FNYEAQ (reference sequence). The CDR3 has 15 amino acids. The CDR3 here is CASSLVGQGGETQYF. The CDR3 nucleotides are TGTGCTAGCAGCTTAGTCGGACAGGGCGGGGAGACCCAGTACTTC.

The J gene is TRBJ1-3, the V gene TRBV7-9, with D unclear. The CDR3 consists of 14 residues. CDR1 and CDR2 from the germline V gene are SEHNR and FQNEAQ (reference sequence). Trimming cost V 4 bases and J 3 bases, with 10 bases left between them. The CDR3 region is CASSSRGYGNTIYF. The CDR3, as DNA: TGTGCCAGCAGCTCGAGAGGATATGGAAACACCATATATTTT.

The rearrangement links TRBV5-8 to TRBJ1-2; 7 bases match TRBD1. Germline V gene data show CDR1 as SGHTS and CDR2 as YDEGEE. The V gene end was trimmed by 4 bases and the J gene end by 5 bases; junction bases not matched to a gene: 11. CDR3 length equals 15 residues. CDR3 sequence: CASSTGDNLRYGYTF. CDR3 bases: TGTGCCAGCAGCACAGGGGACAACCTGAGATATGGCTACACCTTC.

This sequence joins TRBV5-1 and TRBJ2-2; D possibly corresponds to TRBD1 (6 bases). V gave up 4 bases and J gave up 8 bases, with 15 bases separating them. Germline values: CDR1 SGHRS, CDR2 YFSETQ. The CDR3 is made up of 14 amino acids. The CDR3 DNA reads as TGCGCCAGCAGCGCAGCCAGGGGTATTGGGGAGCTGTTTTTT. Its protein product is CASSAARGIGELFF. The full variable domain, completed using reference TRBV5-1 and TRBJ2-2, is KAGVTQTPRYLIKTRGQQVTLSCSPISGHRSVSWYQQTPGQGLQFLFEYFSETQRNKGNFPGRFSGRQFSNSRSEMNVSTLELGDSALYLCASSAARGIGELFFGEGSRLTVL.

CDR3 region: CAWSRNSGGASSYNEQFF. The CDR3 DNA follows: TGTGCCTGGAGTCGAAATAGCGGGGGGGCCAGCTCCTACAATGAGCAGTTCTTC. The chain is built from TRBV30 and TRBJ2-1; 11 nucleotides agree with TRBD2. CDR1 is GTSNPN, CDR2 SVGIG, per germline (reference sequence). Trimming cost V 2 bases and J 0 bases; bases outside gene matches: 9. The CDR3 totals 18 residues.

On this clone itself: The junction departs from the called germline gene at one end, perhaps through a read error. V and J are TRBV7-7 and TRBJ2-5; 8 bases match TRBD1. This CDR3 has 15 residues. Germline CDR1 and CDR2: SSHAT and FNYEAQ (reference sequence). The chain's CDR3 is CASSLLRTGQETQYF. CDR3 sequence (DNA): TGTGCTAGCAGCTTACTTAGGACAGGGCAAGAGACCCAGTACTTC.

The chain joins TRBV12-3 or TRBV12-4 to TRBJ1-2; D unresolved. V lost 5 bases and J 6 bases, leaving 10 bases between the germline ends. This CDR3 comprises 12 residues. CDR3 nucleotides: TGTGCCAGCAGTCCCAGGCCTGATGGCTACACCTTC. This translates into CASSPRPDGYTF.

This chain connects TRBV27 to TRBJ1-2; 9 nucleotides align to TRBD1. The germline CDR1 and CDR2 sequences are MNHEY and SMNVEV (reference sequence). This CDR3 is built from 14 residues. The J segment lost 4 bases and the V segment lost 4 bases, leaving 4 bases of the junction unmatched. This chain's CDR3 is CASSSGTGIYGYTF. In DNA form, the CDR3 reads TGTGCCAGCAGTTCGGGGACAGGGATCTATGGCTACACCTTC.

The rearrangement joins TRBV18 to TRBJ1-6; 7 bases map to TRBD1. The CDR3 is 14 amino acids. Germline V gives CDR1 KGHSH, CDR2 LQKENI. With V trimmed by 6 bases and J by 6 bases, 5 bases remained unmatched. CDR3 bases: TGTGCCAGCTCCCCCGGGACAGCTAATTCACCCCTCCACTTT. Translation gives CASSPGTANSPLHF.

The rearrangement links TRBV28 to TRBJ1-4, with 10 positions matching TRBD1. The CDR3 consists of 14 residues. The V gene end was trimmed by 6 bases and the J gene end by 7 bases; junction bases not matched to a gene: 5. Looked up from germline, CDR1 is MDHEN and CDR2 is SYDVKM. The CDR3 nucleotides read TGTGCCAGCAGCAAGGGACAGGGGTTTGAAAAACTGTTTTTT. Residues: CASSKGQGFEKLFF. Complete variable domain (other parts from reference TRBV28 and TRBJ1-4): DVKVTQSSRYLVKRTGEKVFLECVQDMDHENMFWYRQDPGLGLRLIYFSYDVKMKEKGDIPEGYSVSREKKERFSLILESASTNQTSMYLCASSKGQGFEKLFFGSGTQLSVL.